This T cell receptor (beta chain) appears in the sequencing data of a study of blood T cell repertoires in COVID-19. The V and J ends lost 5 bases and 8 bases respectively, with 19 bases between them. From germline, CDR1 is LNHDA and CDR2 SQIVND (reference sequence). The CDR3 runs 15 residues. Sequenced by immunoSEQ multiplex PCR; TCRdb stores in-frame clones only, minus some. The sample shows more than 90,000 clones, 65% to 85% of them seen only once. Sequences were obtained from peripheral blood. The chain links TRBV19 to TRBJ1-5, with D possibly being TRBD1 (6 bases). This sequence was found in a woman in her 70s with acute or convalescent COVID-19. Here the CDR3 reads CASSLSATGGEPQHF. The CDR3 DNA reads TGTGCCAGTAGTCTCTCAGCAACGGGGGGCGAGCCCCAGCATTTT.